This TCR beta chain is from a study of cytomegalovirus exposure and HLA in healthy donors. Study-wide results and caveats: TCR beta V- and J-gene trimming, according to a later analysis, was linked to a missense DCLRE1C variant. Later on, an analysis tied under 20,000 TCR beta sequences to HLA alleles at 0.05 false discovery rate. Cytomegalovirus association was assigned to over 150 TCR beta chains. Serostatus for CMV was the only available immune exposure information.

V lost 11 bases and J 2 bases, leaving 9 bases between the germline ends. The CDR3 runs to 11 residues. Germline-derived CDR1 and CDR2 are MNHEY and SVGAGI. Primers: 60 Vbeta forward and 13 Jbeta reverse. TCRdb's table, derived via immunoSEQ multiplex PCR, lists solely in-frame clones and lacks some. The repertoire holds thousands of clones, with 45% to 60% as singletons. The sample holds a few counts of this clone. The antigen is undetermined. This TCR was sampled from a man aged 25 to 40 in good health and CMV-seropositive. The chain recombines TRBV6-5 with TRBJ2-5; weak D call: TRBD1 (5 bases). The material sequenced was PBMCs. Here the CDR3 DNA reads TGTGCCTCGACAGTACAAGAGACCCAGTACTTC. Its translation is CASTVQETQYF.